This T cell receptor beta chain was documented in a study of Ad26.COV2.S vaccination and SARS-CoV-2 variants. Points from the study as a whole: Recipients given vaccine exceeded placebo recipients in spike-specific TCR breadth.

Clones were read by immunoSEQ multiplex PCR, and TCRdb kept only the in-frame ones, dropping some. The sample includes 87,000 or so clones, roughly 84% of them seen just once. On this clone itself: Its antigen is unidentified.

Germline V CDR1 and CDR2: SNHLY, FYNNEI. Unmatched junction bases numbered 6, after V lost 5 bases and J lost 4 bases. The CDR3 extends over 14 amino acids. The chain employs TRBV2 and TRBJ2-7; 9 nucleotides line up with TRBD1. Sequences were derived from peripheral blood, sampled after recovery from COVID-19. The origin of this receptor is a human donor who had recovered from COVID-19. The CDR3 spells CASSSRTGEYEQYF. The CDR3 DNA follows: TGTGCCAGCAGTTCAAGGACAGGGGAATACGAGCAGTACTTC.